This T cell receptor beta chain was found in a study of CD4+ T cells in melanoma. The method was immunoSEQ multiplex PCR; TCRdb's version includes in-frame clones alone and lacks a portion of them. The sample contains about 9,600 clones, around 79% of which appear only once. CDR1 is SGHTA, CDR2 FQGNSA, per germline. V dropped 5 bases and J dropped 1; count of bases not matched to a gene: 4. The CDR3 covers 15 residues. The specimen was cells from a culture (not recorded whether cultured in vitro). The TCR sequence derives from a human donor with melanoma. This chain uses TRBV7-2 with TRBJ2-3; 9 bases line up with TRBD2. For the CDR3, the DNA is TGTGCCAGCAGCGGCAAGCGGGGGGGCACAGATACGCAGTATTTT. The encoded protein is CASSGKRGGTDTQYF.